The TCR beta chain under discussion was sequenced for a study of T cells after yellow fever vaccination (dated 2019 in TCRdb). Background for the entire study: Libraries from fractions with low cell numbers were prepared with the SMART-Seq v4 Ultra Low Input RNA kit. To follow T-cell clones before and after primary and booster YFV17D yellow fever vaccination, bulk TCR alpha and beta repertoires were sequenced over time. Two healthy male donors made up the cohort, one aged 18 to 30 years and the other aged 30 to 40 years. Blood was collected at multiple timepoints before and after primary and secondary immunization, and bulk PBMC replicates and cell subsets were isolated.

TCR cDNA was made using 5'RACE template switching, a step that added a universal primer site and unique molecular identifiers. Priming for cDNA synthesis came from both the TCR alpha and TCR beta constant segments. Library amplification used two PCR steps, and the second PCR step added sample barcodes and sequencing adapters. Sequencing of libraries was performed on Illumina HiSeq 2500 (2x100 bp) or NovaSeq (2x150 bp). Per the original workflow: Reads were demultiplexed and collapsed into UMI consensus sequences with MIGEC, and V(D)J alignment was performed with MiXCR. Vaccine-responding clonotypes were identified with edgeR using replicate PBMC samples, with FDR below 0.01 and a log2 fold change above 5 up to day 15 being required. Bulk clonotypes were assigned CD4 or CD8 identity according to which sequenced CD4 or CD8 repertoire held them at higher abundance. The public reads were run again by TCRdb, first through fastp at Q25 and then through MiXCR, and only productive beta chains were kept. Entries are consolidated by CDR3 protein sequence, retaining the most common genes and DNA. The V and J calls, along with clone size, are taken from TCRdb and not from the paper's own processing. Across this sample there are roughly 120,000 distinct CDR3 sequences, with 7.2% seen only once. The top ten clones comprise 2.7% of the sample.

The intended sense of this specimen's treatment or condition label: live attenuated yellow fever vaccine strain. A standard Ficoll-Paque protocol was used to isolate PBMCs from peripheral blood. Dynabeads CD4 and CD8 positive selection kits were used to isolate CD4 and CD8 T-cell fractions. TriZol was used to extract RNA from bulk PBMCs, CD4 and CD8 fractions, and dextramer-positive and dextramer-negative fractions. This clonotype was found many times. Its recognized antigen is unknown. Base qualities are not provided; no much larger clone lies one nucleotide away. Results and caveats for the whole study, not just this receptor: A small share of clonotypes occurred in both CD4 and CD8 compartments, likely arising from convergent recombination. Most clones expanded after primary vaccination were re-detected after the booster (96% of CD4 and approximately 85% of CD8), suggesting broad memory maintenance. FACS-sorted repertoires could contain abundant contaminating clonotypes from the bulk population, so computational filtering was required. The secondary T-cell response was found to be weaker but faster than the primary response, with a peak reached on day 5 rather than on day 15. Only two donors were included in the study, so the extent to which the findings can be generalized is limited.

The CDR3, from cysteine to phenylalanine, totals 15 residues. Just the 45-base CDR3 DNA is kept, in frame starting at base 1. Clipping removes 3 bases from V and 3 bases from J, with 7 as the unmatched junction base count. CDR1 and CDR2 were assigned from the germline V gene as SGHRS and YFSETQ. This specimen was CD4+ T cells sorted from PBMCs, taken roughly 46 days after the first yellow fever vaccination. The chain links TRBV5-1 with TRBJ2-7, and 9 junctional nucleotides match TRBD2. The clonotype originates from a man aged 18 to 35 who received the YFV17D yellow fever vaccine. DNA sequence: TGCGCCAGCAGCTCCCGGACTAGCGCCAGCTACGAGCAGTACTTC. Translated, it reads CASSSRTSASYEQYF.